The clone carrying this TCR beta chain was seen a single time. Its antigen is as yet unknown. The data stem from a study of regulatory and conventional T cells in RAG deficiency. General observations from the study: Omenn patients showed >85% Treg-Tconv overlap and shorter CDR3 lengths.

V shed 9 bases, J shed 4 bases, and the junction held 13 bases outside the gene matches. Germline values: CDR1 MNHEY, CDR2 SMNVEV (reference sequence). CDR3 length: 16 residues. Sequencing was performed with immunoSEQ multiplex PCR; in TCRdb, only in-frame clones are kept and a portion is missing. The table records more than 30,000 clones, about 87% of them present only once. The data were also submitted as part of a second study, on regulatory T cells. From that second work: The PCR used 52 TRBV and 13 TRBJ primers.

This chain connects TRBV27 to TRBJ2-5, with 11 bases fitting TRBD2. The specimen was CD8+ T cells sorted from blood. This clonotype originated in a human donor in good health. The CDR3 bases are TGTGCCAGTCACTCAGGGACTAGCGGTCCCGGAGAGACCCAGTACTTC. It encodes CASHSGTSGPGETQYF.